The T cell receptor beta chain described here comes from a study of somatic mutations in cytotoxic T cells in rheumatoid arthritis (dated by TCRdb to the late 2010s). With respect to the entire study: Right after diagnosis and prior to the start of any treatment, roughly 33 ml EDTA of peripheral blood was drawn from patients. Some T-cell populations stained with V beta antibodies were sorted by flow on a FACSAria II or Sony SH800 to nearly 100% purity, with sorted V beta1+ cells additionally subjected to TCRB sequencing. Whether expanded CD8+ T-cell clones in untreated, newly diagnosed rheumatoid arthritis carry somatic mutations was the study question, and clonality was characterized with TCRB deep sequencing. TCRB deep sequencing covered about 60 patients with rheumatoid arthritis along with some 22 healthy controls. Median age was essentially the same in the patient group and the control group. Beyond this particular receptor, the publication reports: Rheumatoid arthritis patients and age-matched healthy controls did not significantly differ in CD8+ T-cell clonality. CD8+ clonality increased with age in patients (Spearman r ≈ 0.5) but not in healthy controls. The antigen targets of the expanded CD8+ clones were unknown, and absence from virus-specific databases did not rule out viral specificity. The largest CD8+ clone made up more than 20% of CD8+ cells in about an eighth of the 65 patients, and blood and synovial fluid shared several identical CD8+ TCRB sequences. The slight underrepresentation of TRBV07 in patients was not corrected for multiple comparisons.

The immunoSEQ assay was applied to genomic DNA for TCRB CDR3 sequencing. As for the original processing: When patient CD8+ clones exceeding 1% were checked against published virus-specific TCRB sequences, only a few matched. The analyses included only productive TCRB rearrangements. Clonality was calculated as a Shannon entropy-based productive clonality index, and a clone was defined by a unique TCRB CDR3 sequence. Repertoire overlap for a pair of samples was computed from each clone's template counts relative to total templates per sample. A correlation with a Spearman r of over 0.55 was found between V-gene usage by flow cytometry and V-gene usage by TCRB sequencing. TCRdb provides this immuneACCESS table in a form limited to in-frame rearrangements. Some clones are lacking; in checked studies, under half of them reflect an unresolved V gene, and why the rest are absent is not known. V and J calls and clone size come straight from that table; D and trimming were deduced from the DNA. This sample holds around 15,000 clones; almost 85% were observed only once. Of the sample, about 21% is held by the ten largest clones.

Only a few counts were recorded for this clone. Its antigen is still unknown. Qualities for individual bases were not recorded, and no much larger clone is one base off. The junction shows trimming of 8 bases on V and 6 bases on J, plus 13 bases between the germline ends. There are 12 amino acids in the CDR3, from cysteine to phenylalanine inclusive. Only the CDR3 portion is preserved as DNA: 36 bases, with reading frame beginning at the first base. CDR1 and CDR2 (MNHNS, SASEGT) derive from the germline V gene. Positive magnetic bead selection on an AutoMACS was used to isolate CD4+ and CD8+ cells, with flow cytometry used to check purity. Initial screening for clonal expansions relied on flow cytometry with a TCR V beta antibody panel, after which sorted CD8+ fractions underwent TCRB deep sequencing for characterization. Peripheral blood mononuclear cells were obtained using density gradient separation with Ficoll-Paque PLUS. Nucleospin Tissue or Tissue XS kits were used to extract DNA from CD4-enriched, CD8-enriched or PBMC samples, and a Qubit 2.0 fluorometer was used for quantification.

The chain couples TRBV6-1 to TRBJ1-1; the D gene remains uncertain. Source material: CD8+ T cells sorted from blood. This TCR derives from an adult with rheumatoid arthritis. The sequenced DNA is TGTGCCAGCGGGCTGGGAGCTTCTGAAGCTTTCTTT. Its amino acids are CASGLGASEAFF.